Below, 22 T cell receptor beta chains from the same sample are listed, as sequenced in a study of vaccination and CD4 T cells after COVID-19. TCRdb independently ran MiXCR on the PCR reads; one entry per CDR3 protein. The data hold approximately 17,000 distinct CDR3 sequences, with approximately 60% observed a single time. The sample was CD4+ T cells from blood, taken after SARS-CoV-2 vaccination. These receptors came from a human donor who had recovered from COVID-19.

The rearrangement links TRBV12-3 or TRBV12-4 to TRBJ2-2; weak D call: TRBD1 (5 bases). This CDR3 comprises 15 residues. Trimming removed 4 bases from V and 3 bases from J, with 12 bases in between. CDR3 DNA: TGTGCCAGCAGTTGGGGCGGTGGGGACACCGGGGAGCTGTTTTTT. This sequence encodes CASSWGGGDTGELFF.

The CDR3 protein is CASSIGAGVRTEAFF. The DNA for the CDR3 is TGTGCCAGTAGTATTGGCGCAGGTGTAAGAACTGAAGCTTTCTTT. The chain combines TRBV19 with TRBJ1-1; D unresolved. The germline CDR1 and CDR2 sequences are LNHDA and SQIVND (reference sequence). The CDR3 is 15 residues long. Trimming removed 3 bases from V and 5 bases from J, with 16 bases in between.

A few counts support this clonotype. Here the CDR3 reads CASSLGRPGNGGYTF. CDR3 in DNA: TGTGCCAGCAGTTTAGGCCGCCCGGGGAACGGTGGCTACACCTTC. The V gene is TRBV27, the J gene TRBJ1-2; D call uncertain. Trimming removed 2 bases from V and 7 bases from J, with 17 bases in between. Germline V gives CDR1 MNHEY, CDR2 SMNVEV (reference sequence). The CDR3 extends over 15 amino acids.

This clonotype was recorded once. The CDR3 reads CASSPIHNQPQHF. The CDR3 nucleotides are TGTGCCAGCAGCCCGATCCACAATCAGCCCCAGCATTTT. The rearrangement links TRBV7-3 to TRBJ1-5; D gene uncertain. The CDR3 consists of 13 residues. V was pared by 5 bases and J by 3 bases, with 8 bases between. Germline CDR1 is SGHTA and CDR2 is FQGTGA.

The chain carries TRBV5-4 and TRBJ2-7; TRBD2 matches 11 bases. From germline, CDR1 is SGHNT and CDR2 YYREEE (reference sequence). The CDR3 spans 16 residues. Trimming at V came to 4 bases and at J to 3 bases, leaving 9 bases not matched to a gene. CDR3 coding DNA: TGTGCCAGCAGCCCCGGGGGGACTAGCGGCTACTACGAGCAGTACTTC. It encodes CASSPGGTSGYYEQYF.

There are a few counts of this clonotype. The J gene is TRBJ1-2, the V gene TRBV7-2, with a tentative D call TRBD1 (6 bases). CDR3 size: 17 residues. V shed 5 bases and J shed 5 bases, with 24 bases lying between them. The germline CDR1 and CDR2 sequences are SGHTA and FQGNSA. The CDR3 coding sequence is TGTGCCAGCAGCGCACTGCCTCGACAGGAGCCTACGTATGGCTACACCTTC. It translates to CASSALPRQEPTYGYTF.

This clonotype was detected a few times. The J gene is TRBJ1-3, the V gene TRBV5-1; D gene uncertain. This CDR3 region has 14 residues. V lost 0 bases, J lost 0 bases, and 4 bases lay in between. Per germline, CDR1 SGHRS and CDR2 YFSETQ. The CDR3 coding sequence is TGCGCCAGCAGCTTGGACTACTCTGGAAACACCATATATTTT. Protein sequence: CASSLDYSGNTIYF. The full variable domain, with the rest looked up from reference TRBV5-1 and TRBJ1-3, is KAGVTQTPRYLIKTRGQQVTLSCSPISGHRSVSWYQQTPGQGLQFLFEYFSETQRNKGNFPGRFSGRQFSNSRSEMNVSTLELGDSALYLCASSLDYSGNTIYFGEGSWLTVV.

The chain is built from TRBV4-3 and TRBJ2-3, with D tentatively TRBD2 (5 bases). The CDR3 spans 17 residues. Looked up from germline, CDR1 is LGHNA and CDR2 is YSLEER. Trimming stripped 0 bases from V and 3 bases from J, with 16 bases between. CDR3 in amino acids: CASSQDRIVGMTDTQYF. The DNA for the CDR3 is TGCGCCAGCAGCCAAGATCGGATAGTCGGGATGACAGATACGCAGTATTTT.

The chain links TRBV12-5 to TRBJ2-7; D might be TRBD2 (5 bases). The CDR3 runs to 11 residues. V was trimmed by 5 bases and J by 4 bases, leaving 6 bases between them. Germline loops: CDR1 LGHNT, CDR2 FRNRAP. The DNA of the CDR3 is TGTGCTAGTGGTACGGGATACGAGCAGTACTTC. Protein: CASGTGYEQYF.

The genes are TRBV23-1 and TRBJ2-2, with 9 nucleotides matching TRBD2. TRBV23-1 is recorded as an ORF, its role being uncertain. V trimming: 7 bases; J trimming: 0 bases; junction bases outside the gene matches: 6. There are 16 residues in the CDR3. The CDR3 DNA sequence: TGCGCCAGCAATCGTAGCGGGAGAACGAACACCGGGGAGCTGTTTTTT. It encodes CASNRSGRTNTGELFF.

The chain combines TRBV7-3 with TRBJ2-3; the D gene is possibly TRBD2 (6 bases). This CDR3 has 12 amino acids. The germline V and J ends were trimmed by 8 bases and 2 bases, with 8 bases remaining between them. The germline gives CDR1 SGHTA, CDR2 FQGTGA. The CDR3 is CASSGDTDTQYF. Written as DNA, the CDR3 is TGTGCCAGCTCGGGAGACACAGATACGCAGTATTTT.

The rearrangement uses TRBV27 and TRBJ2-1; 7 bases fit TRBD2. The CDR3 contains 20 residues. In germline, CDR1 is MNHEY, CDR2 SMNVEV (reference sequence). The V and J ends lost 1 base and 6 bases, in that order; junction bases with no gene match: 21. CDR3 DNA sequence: TGTGCCAGCAGTTTATTAGAGGTATACGGAGCGGGACCGGGGGGCAATGAGCAGTTCTTC. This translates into CASSLLEVYGAGPGGNEQFF.

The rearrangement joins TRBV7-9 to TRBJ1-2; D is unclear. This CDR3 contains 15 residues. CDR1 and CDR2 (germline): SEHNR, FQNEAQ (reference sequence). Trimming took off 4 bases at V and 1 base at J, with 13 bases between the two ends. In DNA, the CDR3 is TGTGCCAGCAGCTACGCGGGTGGGGTTAACTATGGCTACACCTTC. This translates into CASSYAGGVNYGYTF.

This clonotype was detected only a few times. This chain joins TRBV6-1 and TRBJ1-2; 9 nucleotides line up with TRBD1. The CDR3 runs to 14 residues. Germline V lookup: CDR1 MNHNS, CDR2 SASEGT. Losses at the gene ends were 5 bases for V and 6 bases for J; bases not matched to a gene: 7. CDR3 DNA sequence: TGTGCCAGCAGTCGCGCCGGGACAGGGAATGGCTACACCTTC. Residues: CASSRAGTGNGYTF.

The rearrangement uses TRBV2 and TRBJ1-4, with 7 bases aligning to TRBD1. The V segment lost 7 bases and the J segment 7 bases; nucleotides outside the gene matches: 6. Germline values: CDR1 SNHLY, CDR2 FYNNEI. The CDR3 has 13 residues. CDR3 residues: CASTEGAFEKLFF. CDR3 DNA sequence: TGTGCCAGCACCGAGGGGGCCTTTGAAAAACTGTTTTTT.

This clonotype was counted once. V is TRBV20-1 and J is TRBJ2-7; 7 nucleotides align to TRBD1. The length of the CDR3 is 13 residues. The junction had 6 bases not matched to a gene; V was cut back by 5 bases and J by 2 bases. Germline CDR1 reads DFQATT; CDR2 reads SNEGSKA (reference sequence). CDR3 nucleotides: TGCAGTGCTCCAACAGGGGCCCCCTACGAGCAGTACTTC. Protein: CSAPTGAPYEQYF.

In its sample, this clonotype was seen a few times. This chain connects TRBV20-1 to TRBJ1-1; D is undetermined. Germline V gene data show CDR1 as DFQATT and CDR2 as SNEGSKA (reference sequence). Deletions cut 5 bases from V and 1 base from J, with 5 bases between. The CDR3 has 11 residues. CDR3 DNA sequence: TGCAGTGCTCGGGGGAACACTGAAGCTTTCTTT. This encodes CSARGNTEAFF.

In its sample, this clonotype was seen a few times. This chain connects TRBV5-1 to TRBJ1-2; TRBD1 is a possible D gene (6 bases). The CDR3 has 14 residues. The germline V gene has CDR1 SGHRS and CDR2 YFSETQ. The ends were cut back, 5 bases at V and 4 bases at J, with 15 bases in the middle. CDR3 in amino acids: CASRDTGGGYGYTF. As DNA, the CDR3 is TGCGCCAGCAGGGATACCGGGGGCGGCTATGGCTACACCTTC.

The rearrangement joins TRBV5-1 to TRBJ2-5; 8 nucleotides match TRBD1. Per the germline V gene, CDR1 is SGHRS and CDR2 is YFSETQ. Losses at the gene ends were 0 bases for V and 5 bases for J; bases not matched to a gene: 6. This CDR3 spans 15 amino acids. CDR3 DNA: TGCGCCAGCAGCTTGGCAGGGGGCATAGGGGAGACCCAGTACTTC. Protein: CASSLAGGIGETQYF.

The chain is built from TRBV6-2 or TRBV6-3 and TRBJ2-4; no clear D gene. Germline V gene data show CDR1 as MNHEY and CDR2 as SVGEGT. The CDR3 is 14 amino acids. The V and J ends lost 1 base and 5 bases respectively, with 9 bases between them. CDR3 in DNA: TGTGCCAGCAGTTACTTGTCAGGTCAAAACATTCAGTACTTC. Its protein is CASSYLSGQNIQYF.

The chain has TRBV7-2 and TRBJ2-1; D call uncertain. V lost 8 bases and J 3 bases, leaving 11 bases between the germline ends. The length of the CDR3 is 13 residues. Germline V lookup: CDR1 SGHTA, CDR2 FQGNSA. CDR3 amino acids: CASGPRGYNEQFF. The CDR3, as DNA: TGTGCCAGCGGGCCTAGAGGCTACAATGAGCAGTTCTTC.

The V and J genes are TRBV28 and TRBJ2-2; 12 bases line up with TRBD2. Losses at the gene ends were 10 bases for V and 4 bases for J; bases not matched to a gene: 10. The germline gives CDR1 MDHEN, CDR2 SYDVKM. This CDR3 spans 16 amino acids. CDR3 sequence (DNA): TGTGCCACCCCGACTAGCGGGAGTTTTACCACCGGGGAGCTGTTTTTT. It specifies CATPTSGSFTTGELFF.